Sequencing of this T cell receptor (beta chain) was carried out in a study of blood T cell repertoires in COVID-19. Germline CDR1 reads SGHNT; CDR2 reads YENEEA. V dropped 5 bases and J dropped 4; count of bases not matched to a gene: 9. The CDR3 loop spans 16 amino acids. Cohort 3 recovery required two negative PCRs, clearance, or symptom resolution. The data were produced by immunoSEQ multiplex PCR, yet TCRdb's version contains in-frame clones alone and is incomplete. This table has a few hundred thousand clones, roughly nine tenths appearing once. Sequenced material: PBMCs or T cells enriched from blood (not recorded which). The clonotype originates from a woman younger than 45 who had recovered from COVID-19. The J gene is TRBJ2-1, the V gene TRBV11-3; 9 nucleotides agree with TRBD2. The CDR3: CASSPGLTSGYNEQFF. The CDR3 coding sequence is TGTGCCAGCAGCCCCGGGTTGACTAGCGGTTACAATGAGCAGTTCTTC.